The 28 T cell receptor beta chains below come from one sample, sequenced in a study of cytomegalovirus exposure and HLA in healthy donors. Both 60 Vbeta primers and 13 Jbeta primers went into the PCR. Generated by immunoSEQ multiplex PCR, the TCRdb table keeps only in-frame clones and is missing some. The table lists roughly 220,000 clones. Material for sequencing was PBMCs. The receptors come from a girl between 2 and 10 years old in good health and CMV-seropositive.

The J gene is TRBJ2-2, the V gene TRBV11-3, with D unresolved. Trimming took off 6 bases at V and 3 bases at J, with 8 bases between the two ends. The CDR3 has 13 amino acids. Germline loops: CDR1 SGHNT, CDR2 YENEEA. The CDR3 protein is CASSGGDTGELFF. As DNA, the CDR3 is TGTGCCAGCAGTGGCGGAGACACCGGGGAGCTGTTTTTT.

CDR3 residues: CASSPSDIRDEQYF. The DNA of the CDR3 is TGTGCCAGCAGCCCTTCAGATATTCGGGACGAGCAGTACTTC. The rearrangement joins TRBV6-6 to TRBJ2-7; D gene ambiguous. The V gene lost 6 bases and the J gene lost 5 bases, with 17 bases spanning the gap. The length of the CDR3 is 14 residues. From germline, CDR1 is MNHNY and CDR2 SVGAGI (reference sequence).

CDR3 residues: CASGLDTGLADQETQYF. Written as DNA, the CDR3 is TGTGCTAGTGGTTTGGACACTGGACTAGCGGACCAAGAGACCCAGTACTTC. The chain carries TRBV12-5 and TRBJ2-5; 10 bases align to TRBD2. Germline values: CDR1 LGHNT, CDR2 FRNRAP. There are 17 residues in the CDR3. V was clipped by 1 base and J by 0 bases; unmatched bases: 5.

This chain uses TRBV6-1 with TRBJ1-2; D might be TRBD1 (6 bases). The V end was cut by 4 bases, the J end by 7 bases, with 13 bases between. The CDR3 runs 13 residues. Per the germline V gene, CDR1 is MNHNS and CDR2 is SASEGT. For the CDR3, the DNA is TGTGCCAGCAGTGTCCAGAGGGGGGGTGGCTACACCTTC. Residues: CASSVQRGGGYTF.

The gene calls are TRBV28 and TRBJ2-1; TRBD1 might be the D (6 bases). Germline V CDR1 and CDR2: MDHEN, SYDVKM. The CDR3 runs 14 residues. V was clipped by 5 bases and J by 4 bases, with 12 bases between them. The CDR3 is CASSAQTGYNEQFF. In DNA form, the CDR3 reads TGTGCCAGCAGTGCCCAGACAGGATACAATGAGCAGTTCTTC. Full variable domain (missing parts from reference TRBV28 and TRBJ2-1): DVKVTQSSRYLVKRTGEKVFLECVQDMDHENMFWYRQDPGLGLRLIYFSYDVKMKEKGDIPEGYSVSREKKERFSLILESASTNQTSMYLCASSAQTGYNEQFFGPGTRLTVL.

Remarks on this clone: Sequence at one end of the junction differs from germline and may be a read error. The rearrangement joins TRBV7-7 to TRBJ2-3, with 14 nucleotides matching TRBD2. The germline CDR1 and CDR2 sequences are SSHAT and FNYEAQ (reference sequence). The CDR3 runs 16 residues. The CDR3: CASSIGLAGGSDTQYF. For the CDR3, the DNA is TGTGCTAGCAGCATAGGACTAGCGGGAGGTTCAGATACGCAGTATTTT.

This sequence joins TRBV27 and TRBJ2-5; 8 bases line up with TRBD1. This CDR3 is 16 amino acids long. Germline CDR1 reads MNHEY; CDR2 reads SMNVEV (reference sequence). The V and J ends lost 5 bases and 0 bases, in that order; junction bases with no gene match: 8. The CDR3 sequence: CASSLRTGRYQETQYF. The DNA for the CDR3 is TGTGCCAGCAGTCTTCGGACAGGGAGGTACCAAGAGACCCAGTACTTC.

CDR3 sequence reads: CSVEDAAGEVAGELFF. The CDR3 DNA reads TGCAGCGTTGAAGATGCGGCGGGAGAGGTGGCCGGGGAGCTGTTTTTT. This chain joins TRBV29-1 and TRBJ2-2; TRBD2 matches at 7 bases. The CDR3 sequence is 16 residues long. CDR1 is SQVTM, CDR2 ANQGSEA, per germline. J was trimmed by 6 bases and V by 0 bases; bases with no gene match: 10.

The rearrangement links TRBV28 to TRBJ1-2, with D possibly matching TRBD1 (5 bases). Trimming removed 8 bases from V and 6 bases from J, with 19 bases in between. The length of the CDR3 is 14 residues. The germline V gene has CDR1 MDHEN and CDR2 SYDVKM. The CDR3: CASRGGVELHGYTF. DNA for the CDR3: TGTGCCAGCCGGGGCGGGGTAGAGCTACATGGCTACACCTTC.

This chain connects TRBV5-1 to TRBJ1-1; possibly TRBD1 for D (5 bases). The germline V gene has CDR1 SGHRS and CDR2 YFSETQ. The CDR3 totals 11 residues. Between the trimmed V and J ends, which lost 4 bases and 8 bases, there was a span of 9 bases. The CDR3 loop reads CASSGGHEAFF. DNA of the CDR3: TGCGCCAGCAGCGGCGGACACGAAGCTTTCTTT.

V gene TRBV7-2 combines with J gene TRBJ2-5, with 14 bases that match TRBD2. J lost 9 bases, V lost 5 bases, and 5 bases had no gene match. There are 14 residues in the CDR3. CDR1 and CDR2 (germline): SGHTA, FQGNSA. DNA for the CDR3: TGTGCCAGCAGCCCGGGACTAGCGGGAGTGGCCCAGTACTTC. Translated, it gives CASSPGLAGVAQYF.

J is TRBJ2-7 and V is TRBV28, with D perhaps matching TRBD1 (6 bases). CDR3 length equals 17 residues. Trimming shortened V by 6 bases and J by 6 bases, and 27 bases separated the two germline ends. Germline values: CDR1 MDHEN, CDR2 SYDVKM. CDR3 bases: TGTGCCAGCAGCCCCCCACACGTGGACAGAGGACTTGGCGAGCAGTACTTC. This gives the protein CASSPPHVDRGLGEQYF.

V and J are TRBV29-1 and TRBJ2-1; 7 positions agree with TRBD2. Germline V gene sequence: CDR1 SQVTM, CDR2 ANQGSEA. The junction had 4 bases not matched to a gene; V was cut back by 7 bases and J by 1 base. This CDR3 is built from 13 residues. DNA of the CDR3: TGCAGCGCCTGGGGGGGTTCCTACAATGAGCAGTTCTTC. The encoded protein is CSAWGGSYNEQFF.

CDR3 bases: TGTGCCAGCAGCTTATCGCACAGGGCGGCCTACGAGCAGTACTTC. Its translation is CASSLSHRAAYEQYF. The chain is built from TRBV7-2 and TRBJ2-7; D perhaps matches TRBD1 (6 bases). This CDR3 has 15 amino acids. The germline V gene has CDR1 SGHTA and CDR2 FQGNSA. The V end lost 2 bases, the J end lost 2 bases, and 13 bases lay between the germline ends.

The chain couples TRBV4-1 to TRBJ2-5, with TRBD2 identical over 7 bases. After removal of 4 bases from V and 1 base from J, the junction contained 12 bases not matched to a gene. The CDR3 sequence is 17 residues long. Germline V gene data show CDR1 as MGHRA and CDR2 as YSYEKL. CDR3 in amino acids: CASSPRFEVAGQETQYF. The CDR3 region has the DNA TGCGCCAGCAGCCCCCGCTTTGAGGTAGCGGGCCAAGAGACCCAGTACTTC.

CDR3 DNA sequence: TGCAGCGGTAGGATCAGGGGATCCGGCAATGAGCAGTTCTTC. As protein: CSGRIRGSGNEQFF. The J gene is TRBJ2-1, the V gene TRBV29-1; D might be TRBD1 (6 bases). CDR1 SQVTM and CDR2 ANQGSEA come from the germline V gene. The CDR3 covers 14 residues. Trimming removed 7 bases from V and 6 bases from J, with 19 bases in between.

The chain links TRBV28 to TRBJ2-1, with 7 bases aligning to TRBD2. V dropped 2 bases and J dropped 5; count of bases not matched to a gene: 3. Germline-derived CDR1 and CDR2 are MDHEN and SYDVKM. This CDR3 has 14 residues. CDR3 DNA sequence: TGTGCCAGCAGTTTACGGGACTACAACAATGAGCAGTTCTTC. Protein sequence: CASSLRDYNNEQFF.

This chain links TRBV5-1 with TRBJ1-4, with 9 bases identical to TRBD1. There are 15 residues in the CDR3. With V trimmed by 1 base and J by 8 bases, 6 bases remained unmatched. Germline V gene data show CDR1 as SGHRS and CDR2 as YFSETQ. CDR3 residues: CASSLRGQGDEKLFF. CDR3 nucleotides: TGCGCCAGCAGCTTGAGGGGACAGGGTGACGAAAAACTGTTTTTT.

This chain joins TRBV5-1 and TRBJ2-3; no definite D call. This CDR3 contains 14 residues. CDR1 and CDR2 from the germline V gene are SGHRS and YFSETQ. The V gene lost 0 bases and the J gene lost 3 bases, with 8 bases spanning the gap. The CDR3 is CASSLAAVTDTQYF. In DNA, the CDR3 is TGCGCCAGCAGCTTGGCCGCAGTAACAGATACGCAGTATTTT.

The V call is TRBV9, the J call TRBJ2-1; 7 bases agree with TRBD2. Germline V gene sequence: CDR1 SGDLS, CDR2 YYNGEE. V lost 3 bases and J lost 1; bases outside the gene matches: 4. The CDR3 contains 15 residues. The CDR3 loop reads CASSAAGESYNEQFF. CDR3 in DNA: TGTGCCAGCAGCGCTGCGGGAGAATCCTACAATGAGCAGTTCTTC.

V is TRBV5-1 and J is TRBJ2-1, with TRBD2 matching over 8 bases. The germline V gene encodes CDR1 SGHRS and CDR2 YFSETQ. The ends lost 9 bases at V and 6 bases at J; junction bases unmatched: 11. This CDR3 has 14 residues. In nucleotides, the CDR3 is TGCGCCACCGGCCCGGGACTAGAGGGCAATGAGCAGTTCTTC. Protein product: CATGPGLEGNEQFF.

The rearrangement joins TRBV19 to TRBJ1-2; 8 nucleotides agree with TRBD1. Germline V gene data show CDR1 as LNHDA and CDR2 as SQIVND (reference sequence). The CDR3 runs 15 residues. After removal of 6 bases from V and 2 bases from J, the junction contained 8 bases not matched to a gene. The CDR3 coding sequence is TGTGCCAGTAGGGGACACAGGGGGTCCAACTATGGCTACACCTTC. This translates into CASRGHRGSNYGYTF. The complete variable domain, with remaining parts taken from reference TRBV19 and TRBJ1-2, reads DGGITQSPKYLFRKEGQNVTLSCEQNLNHDAMYWYRQDPGQGLRLIYYSQIVNDFQKGDIAEGYSVSREKKESFPLTVTSAQKNPTAFYLCASRGHRGSNYGYTFGSGTRLTVV.

The gene calls are TRBV6-5 and TRBJ2-7, with a possible D match to TRBD2 (6 bases). The germline V and J ends were trimmed by 2 bases and 0 bases, with 11 bases remaining between them. The CDR3 totals 15 residues. Germline lookup yields CDR1 MNHEY and CDR2 SVGAGI. Here the CDR3 reads CASSYVGLPSYEQYF. The CDR3 coding sequence is TGTGCCAGCAGTTACGTGGGACTGCCCTCCTACGAGCAGTACTTC.

The chain joins TRBV28 to TRBJ2-1, with D tentatively TRBD1 (5 bases). Trimming removed 8 bases at V and 5 bases at J, with 7 bases between. The germline V gene has CDR1 MDHEN and CDR2 SYDVKM. This CDR3 comprises 11 residues. CDR3 DNA: TGTGCCAGCCGACAGAACAATGAGCAGTTCTTC. This translates into CASRQNNEQFF.

The gene calls are TRBV5-8 and TRBJ2-7; D is unresolved. The CDR3 loop spans 13 amino acids. Trimming pared 5 bases from V and 0 bases from J, leaving 9 bases between. The germline CDR1 and CDR2 sequences are SGHTS and YDEGEE. CDR3 sequence reads: CASSGLLSYEQYF. The DNA of the CDR3 is TGTGCCAGCAGTGGGCTGCTCTCCTACGAGCAGTACTTC.

This chain connects TRBV29-1 to TRBJ1-1, with unresolved D. V was pared by 6 bases and J by 5 bases, with 19 bases between. In germline, CDR1 is SQVTM, CDR2 ANQGSEA. The CDR3 covers 14 residues. The CDR3 reads CSVSPKGGWTEAFF. CDR3 sequence (DNA): TGCAGCGTCTCACCTAAGGGAGGATGGACTGAAGCTTTCTTT. The complete variable domain, with remaining parts taken from reference TRBV29-1 and TRBJ1-1, reads SAVISQKPSRDICQRGTSLTIQCQVDSQVTMMFWYRQQPGQSLTLIATANQGSEATYESGFVIDKFPISRPNLTFSTLTVSNMSPEDSSIYLCSVSPKGGWTEAFFGQGTRLTVV.

The chain joins TRBV28 to TRBJ1-2; TRBD1 agrees at 8 bases. The CDR3 consists of 16 residues. Germline CDR1 and CDR2: MDHEN and SYDVKM. Unmatched junction bases numbered 10, after V lost 1 base and J lost 6 bases. The CDR3: CASSLSAPPGQDGYTF. The CDR3 coding sequence is TGTGCCAGCAGTTTATCCGCCCCACCGGGACAGGATGGCTACACCTTC.

The CDR3, as DNA: TGTGCCAGCAGTGATAGCCCGAACACTGAAGCTTTCTTT. As protein: CASSDSPNTEAFF. The V and J genes are TRBV6-4 and TRBJ1-1; D call uncertain. CDR3 length: 13 residues. Trimming took 3 bases from V and 1 from J, leaving 6 bases between them. Germline-derived CDR1 and CDR2 are MRHNA and SNTAGT.